A single sample gave rise to the 18 T cell receptor beta chains below, sequenced in a study of shared clonotypes between healthy human individuals (dated by TCRdb to 2019 to 2021). CD8 naive samples were CD45RO-negative cells positively selected for CCR7, giving a CD45RA+CCR7+ population that excluded TemRA cells. Libraries were prepared through the immunoSEQ multiplex PCR assay. TCRdb took this table from immuneACCESS and kept in-frame rearrangements with V and J called. Such tables lack part of the clones; where checked against another copy, unresolved V genes explain under half of the gap, and the rest is unexplained. This sample gives roughly 810,000 clones in total; around 96% of them show up just once. The ten largest account for under 0.3% of the sample. Sequenced input: naive CD8+ T cells sorted from blood. Taken with the paper, the label for cell subset or site translates to: CD45RA+CCR7+. The receptors originated from a young man in good health.

This chain's CDR3 is CSVITGGGKRASGNTIYF. CDR3 DNA: TGCAGCGTAATCACAGGGGGTGGAAAACGGGCCTCTGGAAACACCATATATTTT. The chain joins TRBV29-1 to TRBJ1-3; the match to TRBD1 covers 8 bases. Germline CDR1 reads SQVTM; CDR2 reads ANQGSEA. The CDR3 runs to 18 residues. V lost 6 bases to trimming and J lost 0 bases; unmatched junction nucleotides: 16. The full variable domain, its missing parts supplied by reference TRBV29-1 and TRBJ1-3, is SAVISQKPSRDICQRGTSLTIQCQVDSQVTMMFWYRQQPGQSLTLIATANQGSEATYESGFVIDKFPISRPNLTFSTLTVSNMSPEDSSIYLCSVITGGGKRASGNTIYFGEGSWLTVV.

This rearrangement joins TRBV9 to TRBJ2-5; D possibly matches TRBD1 or TRBD2 (5 bases each). This CDR3 is built from 15 residues. Trimming removed 0 bases at V and 3 bases at J, with 12 bases between. Per the germline V gene, CDR1 is SGDLS and CDR2 is YYNGEE. CDR3 coding DNA: TGTGCCAGCAGCGTAGTCGGGGCAGCGGAAGAGACCCAGTACTTC. This encodes CASSVVGAAEETQYF.

V is TRBV7-8 and J is TRBJ2-7, with 12 positions matching TRBD1. The germline CDR1 and CDR2 sequences are SGHVS and FQNEAQ. The CDR3 runs to 14 residues. The ends lost 5 bases at V and 4 bases at J; junction bases unmatched: 3. In nucleotides, the CDR3 is TGTGCCAGCAGCCGGGACAGGGGGCCGTACGAGCAGTACTTC. Its protein is CASSRDRGPYEQYF.

This sequence joins TRBV7-8 and TRBJ2-7; D is ambiguous. Germline assignment: CDR1 SGHVS and CDR2 FQNEAQ. Trimming stripped 5 bases from V and 2 bases from J, with 13 bases between. CDR3 length: 14 residues. The CDR3 DNA reads TGTGCCAGCAGCCCCCGGACGGTAACCTACGAGCAGTACTTC. It encodes CASSPRTVTYEQYF. Complete variable domain (other parts from reference TRBV7-8 and TRBJ2-7): GAGVSQSPRYKVAKRGQDVALRCDPISGHVSLFWYQQALGQGPEFLTYFQNEAQLDKSGLPSDRFFAERPEGSVSTLKIQRTQQEDSAVYLCASSPRTVTYEQYFGPGTRLTVT.

This chain uses TRBV4-3 with TRBJ2-7; no firm D call. Trimming took 0 bases from V and 4 from J, leaving 7 bases between them. The CDR3 sequence is 13 residues long. The germline gives CDR1 LGHNA, CDR2 YSLEER. The CDR3 bases are TGCGCCAGCAGCCAAGATCAAGGTTACGAGCAGTACTTC. This gives the protein CASSQDQGYEQYF.

The chain has TRBV7-9 and TRBJ2-5; TRBD2 matches at 8 bases. CDR1 SEHNR and CDR2 FQNEAQ come from the germline V gene (reference sequence). V was clipped by 0 bases and J by 2 bases; unmatched bases: 8. This CDR3 contains 17 residues. DNA for the CDR3: TGTGCCAGCAGCTTAGCGGGCAGCGGGAGAGAGCAAGAGACCCAGTACTTC. It is translated as CASSLAGSGREQETQYF.

CDR3 region: CASSLGSSGRGFGETQYF. CDR3 nucleotides: TGTGCCAGCAGCTTAGGTTCCAGCGGGAGGGGATTTGGAGAGACCCAGTACTTC. The chain uses TRBV13 and TRBJ2-5; 10 positions match TRBD2. V trimming: 0 bases; J trimming: 4 bases; junction bases outside the gene matches: 11. CDR3 size: 18 residues. CDR1 is PRHDT and CDR2 is FYEKMQ in the germline V gene (reference sequence).

This chain connects TRBV5-1 to TRBJ2-7, with 8 bases lining up with TRBD1. Germline CDR1 SGHRS, CDR2 YFSETQ. The CDR3 is made up of 15 amino acids. V lost 3 bases, J lost 0 bases, and 5 bases stayed unmatched. CDR3 bases: TGCGCCAGCAGCTCTAACAGGGGGAGCTCCTACGAGCAGTACTTC. Amino acids: CASSSNRGSSYEQYF. The complete variable domain, with remaining parts taken from reference TRBV5-1 and TRBJ2-7, reads KAGVTQTPRYLIKTRGQQVTLSCSPISGHRSVSWYQQTPGQGLQFLFEYFSETQRNKGNFPGRFSGRQFSNSRSEMNVSTLELGDSALYLCASSSNRGSSYEQYFGPGTRLTVT.

This rearrangement joins TRBV28 to TRBJ1-1; D is unclear. Germline V gene sequence: CDR1 MDHEN, CDR2 SYDVKM. The V and J ends lost 5 bases and 0 bases respectively, with 19 bases between them. The length of the CDR3 is 17 residues. CDR3 amino acids: CASSRRPGVSMNTEAFF. CDR3 nucleotides: TGTGCCAGCAGTAGACGCCCGGGAGTGTCTATGAACACTGAAGCTTTCTTT.

Remarks on this clone: This sample also contains other DNA sequences that code for the same CDR3. The V and J genes are TRBV15 and TRBJ1-1; D gene uncertain. V lost 0 bases and J lost 1, with 0 bases in between. The CDR3 has 12 residues. Germline CDR1 and CDR2: LNHNV and YYDKDF (reference sequence). Here the CDR3 reads CATSRENTEAFF. Written as DNA, the CDR3 is TGTGCCACCAGCAGAGAGAACACTGAAGCTTTCTTT. Together with reference TRBV15 and TRBJ1-1, the CDR3 gives the full variable domain: DAMVIQNPRYQVTQFGKPVTLSCSQTLNHNVMYWYQQKSSQAPKLLFHYYDKDFNNEADTPDNFQSRRPNTSFCFLDIRSPGLGDTAMYLCATSRENTEAFFGQGTRLTVV.

J is TRBJ1-4 and V is TRBV5-4; D gene uncertain. The CDR3 runs 13 residues. Germline V gene data show CDR1 as SGHNT and CDR2 as YYREEE (reference sequence). V was cut by 2 bases and J by 8 bases, with 10 bases left in between. CDR3 in amino acids: CASSFLIGEKLFF. The CDR3, as DNA: TGTGCCAGCAGCTTTTTAATAGGGGAAAAACTGTTTTTT.

This clone has just one count. The chain has TRBV27 and TRBJ1-4, with D unclear. CDR1 MNHEY and CDR2 SMNVEV come from the germline V gene (reference sequence). The CDR3 spans 15 residues. Trimming stripped 5 bases from V and 6 bases from J, with 16 bases between. The chain's CDR3 is CASSPMGLWDEKLFF. In nucleotides, the CDR3 is TGTGCCAGCAGTCCAATGGGCCTCTGGGATGAAAAACTGTTTTTT.

The chain carries TRBV7-8 and TRBJ2-3; 7 nucleotides match TRBD1. Trimming removed 3 bases from V and 2 bases from J; junction bases left unmatched: 8. The germline CDR1 and CDR2 sequences are SGHVS and FQNEAQ. There are 16 residues in the CDR3. The CDR3, as DNA: TGTGCCAGCAGCTTTCGAGGACAGGAGATCACAGATACGCAGTATTTT. Amino acid sequence: CASSFRGQEITDTQYF.

The gene calls are TRBV27 and TRBJ2-7; D is possibly TRBD1 or TRBD2 (5 bases each). This CDR3 is 15 amino acids long. Trimming shortened V by 2 bases and J by 2 bases, and 13 bases separated the two germline ends. Germline V gene lookup returns CDR1 MNHEY and CDR2 SMNVEV (reference sequence). In DNA form, the CDR3 reads TGTGCCAGCAGTTTACGGGGCGGGTACACCTACGAGCAGTACTTC. It encodes CASSLRGGYTYEQYF.

The chain uses TRBV11-2 and TRBJ1-5; maybe TRBD1 (5 bases). This CDR3 has 15 residues. V was cut by 4 bases and J by 5 bases, with 15 bases left in between. In germline, CDR1 is SGHAT, CDR2 FQNNGV. CDR3 sequence reads: CASSSSVGTHQPQHF. The CDR3 bases are TGTGCCAGCAGCTCTTCAGTGGGGACCCATCAGCCCCAGCATTTT.

The chain links TRBV11-2 to TRBJ2-5; unclear D gene. V gave up 3 bases and J gave up 5 bases, with 16 bases separating them. Germline CDR1 and CDR2: SGHAT and FQNNGV. This CDR3 region has 15 residues. For the CDR3, the DNA is TGTGCCAGCAGCTTGGACCACCGGTCTTGGGAGACCCAGTACTTC. Its translation is CASSLDHRSWETQYF.

The chain is built from TRBV7-2 and TRBJ1-2, with D possibly being TRBD1 (5 bases). Germline CDR1 reads SGHTA; CDR2 reads FQGNSA. The CDR3 contains 15 residues. The V end was cut by 4 bases, the J end by 6 bases, with 18 bases between. The chain's CDR3 is CASSSTTALGHGYTF. In DNA, the CDR3 is TGTGCCAGCAGCTCCACGACAGCCCTGGGTCATGGCTACACCTTC. The full variable domain, completed using reference TRBV7-2 and TRBJ1-2, is GAGVSQSPSNKVTEKGKDVELRCDPISGHTALYWYRQSLGQGLEFLIYFQGNSAPDKSGLPSDRFSAERTGGSVSTLTIQRTQQEDSAVYLCASSSTTALGHGYTFGSGTRLTVV.

Concerning this clone itself: The sample carries other DNA sequences with the same CDR3. The chain employs TRBV7-9 and TRBJ2-2; D remains unclear. The CDR3 is made up of 13 amino acids. Trimming stripped 2 bases from V and 5 bases from J, with 6 bases between. CDR1 and CDR2 from the germline V gene are SEHNR and FQNEAQ (reference sequence). The CDR3 reads CASSLSTTGELFF. CDR3 nucleotides: TGTGCCAGCAGCTTAAGTACTACCGGGGAGCTGTTTTTT.